The 20 T cell receptor beta chains listed next were all sequenced from one sample in a study of blood T cell repertoires in COVID-19. Using immunoSEQ multiplex PCR, the repertoire was profiled, and TCRdb retains in-frame clones only, with some absent. The table has about 170,000 clones, around 84% seen once; the top ten hold around 3.2%. The source material was peripheral blood. The receptors stem from a human donor with acute or convalescent COVID-19. The donor label of this sample is uncertain.

This clone was observed a handful of times. V usage is TRBV30 and J usage is TRBJ1-2; 7 bases are a match to TRBD1. The CDR3 runs 14 residues. The germline gives CDR1 GTSNPN, CDR2 SVGIG (reference sequence). CDR3 loop: CARNRRGLHYGYTF. The CDR3, as DNA: TGTGCTCGGAATCGGAGGGGGCTTCACTATGGCTACACCTTC.

This chain uses TRBV6-5 with TRBJ1-2, with D possibly being TRBD1 (5 bases). CDR1 is MNHEY, CDR2 SVGAGI, per germline. V lost 6 bases to trimming and J lost 7 bases, with 9 bases between them. The CDR3 is 11 residues long. This CDR3 is CASRQDGGYTF. The DNA for the CDR3 is TGTGCCAGCAGACAGGATGGTGGCTACACCTTC.

J is TRBJ1-4 and V is TRBV19, with 10 nucleotides matching TRBD1. Germline V gene sequence: CDR1 LNHDA, CDR2 SQIVND (reference sequence). This CDR3 spans 15 amino acids. The J segment lost 8 bases and the V segment lost 6 bases, leaving 9 bases of the junction unmatched. The CDR3 region has the DNA TGTGCCAGTAGCACACTCGGACAGGGGGGCGAAAAACTGTTTTTT. It is translated as CASSTLGQGGEKLFF. Variable domain in full (rest from reference TRBV19 and TRBJ1-4): DGGITQSPKYLFRKEGQNVTLSCEQNLNHDAMYWYRQDPGQGLRLIYYSQIVNDFQKGDIAEGYSVSREKKESFPLTVTSAQKNPTAFYLCASSTLGQGGEKLFFGSGTQLSVL.

This chain links TRBV27 with TRBJ2-3, with 13 bases fitting TRBD2. V lost 8 bases to trimming and J lost 5 bases; unmatched junction nucleotides: 10. Germline assignment: CDR1 MNHEY and CDR2 SMNVEV (reference sequence). This CDR3 has 16 residues. The CDR3 nucleotides are TGTGCCAGCTATAGACTAGCGGGGGGTACGGAAGATACGCAGTATTTT. As protein: CASYRLAGGTEDTQYF.

Many counts were recorded for this clone. The gene calls are TRBV7-9 and TRBJ2-7; 7 bases align to TRBD1. This CDR3 has 15 amino acids. CDR1 is SEHNR, CDR2 FQNEAQ, per germline (reference sequence). V shed 0 bases, J shed 5 bases, and the junction held 7 bases outside the gene matches. CDR3 coding DNA: TGTGCCAGCAGCTTAGCCCGGACAGGCACCCACGAGCAGTACTTC. This gives the protein CASSLARTGTHEQYF. The complete variable domain, with remaining parts taken from reference TRBV7-9 and TRBJ2-7, reads DTGVSQNPRHKITKRGQNVTFRCDPISEHNRLYWYRQTLGQGPEFLTYFQNEAQLEKSRLLSDRFSAERPKGSFSTLEIQRTEQGDSAMYLCASSLARTGTHEQYFGPGTRLTVT.

The CDR3 spells CASSLTGQGGYGYTF. CDR3 DNA sequence: TGTGCCAGCAGCTTAACCGGACAGGGCGGCTATGGCTACACCTTC. The chain joins TRBV7-9 to TRBJ1-2; TRBD1 matches 8 bases. The CDR3 totals 15 residues. Per germline, CDR1 SEHNR and CDR2 FQNEAQ (reference sequence). J gave up 4 bases and V 2 bases, and 6 bases lay outside the gene matches.

The chain uses TRBV7-9 and TRBJ2-5; D might be TRBD2 (7 bases). Germline V gene data show CDR1 as SEHNR and CDR2 as FQNEAQ (reference sequence). Trimming shortened V by 4 bases and J by 5 bases, and 29 bases separated the two germline ends. The CDR3 runs to 19 residues. The chain's CDR3 is CASSSPWTHGGSGGETQYF. The CDR3 DNA reads as TGTGCCAGCAGCTCCCCGTGGACCCACGGGGGGTCGGGGGGCGAGACCCAGTACTTC.

This clone showed up just once. One end of the junction is discordant with germline, which a read error may explain. The chain links TRBV7-3 to TRBJ1-1; weak D call: TRBD1 (5 bases). Germline CDR1 and CDR2: SGHTA and FQGTGA. There are 14 residues in the CDR3. The CDR3 DNA reads TGTGCCAACAGCTTAGCAGGGCCGAACACTGAAGCTTTCTTT. It specifies CANSLAGPNTEAFF.

This chain joins TRBV11-3 and TRBJ1-2; D possibly corresponds to TRBD1 (5 bases). Germline V gene data show CDR1 as SGHNT and CDR2 as YENEEA. V dropped 1 base and J dropped 3 bases, with 9 bases sitting between them. The CDR3 is 14 residues long. DNA of the CDR3: TGTGCCAGCAGCTTAGGTTCGGGGGACTATGGCTACACCTTC. Protein: CASSLGSGDYGYTF.

This sequence joins TRBV4-1 and TRBJ2-1; 11 bases match TRBD2. Trimming at V came to 6 bases and at J to 8 bases, leaving 9 bases not matched to a gene. The CDR3 totals 15 residues. The V gene's germline CDR1 is MGHRA and CDR2 YSYEKL. CDR3 in DNA: TGCGCCAGCAGTTTACTAGCGGGGGCCGGAGATGAGCAGTTCTTC. Protein: CASSLLAGAGDEQFF.

This chain uses TRBV3-1 (or the pseudogene TRBV3-2) with TRBJ2-6, with 11 bases aligning to TRBD1. CDR3 length equals 18 residues. V gave up 3 bases and J gave up 0 bases; unmatched junction bases: 4. Per the germline V gene, CDR1 is LGHDT and CDR2 is YNNKEL (reference sequence). The chain's CDR3 is CASSQRDRGYSGANVLTF. DNA of the CDR3: TGTGCCAGCAGCCAGAGGGACAGGGGGTACTCTGGGGCCAACGTCCTGACTTTC.

The CDR3 DNA sequence: TGTGCCAGCCTCCTAGAGGGAGGCAATGAAAAACTGTTTTTT. Protein product: CASLLEGGNEKLFF. The J gene is TRBJ1-4, the V gene TRBV2, with no clear D. V was clipped by 8 bases and J by 5 bases, with 15 bases between them. This CDR3 region has 14 residues. Looked up from germline, CDR1 is SNHLY and CDR2 is FYNNEI.

This chain connects TRBV3-1 (or the pseudogene TRBV3-2) to TRBJ1-1, with D possibly matching TRBD1 (5 bases). V shed 9 bases and J shed 7 bases, with 15 bases lying between them. Per germline, CDR1 LGHDT and CDR2 YNNKEL (reference sequence). The CDR3 has 12 residues. The CDR3 DNA reads as TGTGCCAGGTCAGGGAAAGGGGATGAAGCTTTCTTT. Translating it yields CARSGKGDEAFF.

The V and J genes are TRBV19 and TRBJ1-1, with D possibly matching TRBD1 (5 bases). The CDR3 extends over 14 amino acids. The germline V and J ends were trimmed by 1 base and 3 bases, with 9 bases remaining between them. The germline CDR1 and CDR2 sequences are LNHDA and SQIVND (reference sequence). The CDR3 region has the DNA TGTGCCAGTAGTATAGCAAGGGGCTACACTGAAGCTTTCTTT. It translates to CASSIARGYTEAFF.

The gene calls are TRBV6-2 or TRBV6-3 and TRBJ1-1; D perhaps matches TRBD1 (5 bases). The CDR3 is made up of 16 amino acids. Germline CDR1 reads MNHEY; CDR2 reads SVGEGT. Trimming took off 2 bases at V and 1 base at J, with 14 bases between the two ends. The CDR3, as DNA: TGTGCCAGCAGTTACGGGGGGAGGGGTCCGAACACTGAAGCTTTCTTT. This gives the protein CASSYGGRGPNTEAFF.

The rearrangement links TRBV5-6 to TRBJ2-1, with a tentative D call TRBD2 (5 bases). Germline-derived CDR1 and CDR2 are SGHDT and YYEEEE. The CDR3 has 14 residues. The V end lost 4 bases, the J end lost 4 bases, and 12 bases lay between the germline ends. The CDR3 nucleotides are TGTGCCAGCAGCCCCCGGGGATTTTACAATGAGCAGTTCTTC. It yields the protein CASSPRGFYNEQFF.

The CDR3 protein is CACLMNTEAFF. For the CDR3, the DNA is TGTGCCTGCCTAATGAACACTGAAGCTTTCTTT. The chain recombines TRBV30 with TRBJ1-1; no firm D call. V was shortened by 6 bases and J by 0 bases, with 5 bases between the two germline ends. Per germline, CDR1 GTSNPN and CDR2 SVGIG (reference sequence). The CDR3 sequence is 11 residues long.

The rearrangement links TRBV6-5 to TRBJ2-6; D ambiguous. CDR3 length: 13 residues. Germline V CDR1 and CDR2: MNHEY, SVGAGI. V was clipped by 6 bases and J by 9 bases, with 12 bases between them. The CDR3 nucleotides are TGTGCCAGCAGCCCAACAAATCTCAACGTCCTGACTTTC. This sequence encodes CASSPTNLNVLTF.

The chain recombines TRBV3-1 (or the pseudogene TRBV3-2) with TRBJ1-1; D not certain. Germline CDR1 LGHDT, CDR2 YNNKEL (reference sequence). The ends were cut back, 1 base at V and 5 bases at J, with 11 bases in the middle. CDR3 length: 14 amino acids. This chain's CDR3 is CASSQGGRETEAFF. The CDR3 coding sequence is TGTGCCAGCAGCCAAGGAGGAAGGGAGACTGAAGCTTTCTTT.

The CDR3 reads CASSIQPGQLSSGANVLTF. CDR3 nucleotides: TGTGCCAGTAGTATCCAACCGGGACAGCTCTCATCTGGGGCCAACGTCCTGACTTTC. This chain links TRBV19 with TRBJ2-6, with 7 nucleotides matching TRBD1. The junction had 12 bases not matched to a gene; V was cut back by 3 bases and J by 1 base. The length of the CDR3 is 19 residues. The germline CDR1 and CDR2 sequences are LNHDA and SQIVND (reference sequence).